This TCR beta chain was documented in a study of CD8 T cells in Susac syndrome. V lost 4 bases and J lost 10; bases outside the gene matches: 5. The CDR3 loop spans 12 amino acids. With random hexamers, 0.5 to 1 ug RNA was reverse transcribed. In TCRdb, the immunoSEQ multiplex PCR reads were re-called with MiXCR into one record per CDR3 protein. The sample contains tens of thousands of distinct CDR3 sequences, roughly 94% of which appear only once. The clonotype comes from a human donor with Susac syndrome. The V and J genes are TRBV12-3 or TRBV12-4 and TRBJ2-5; 8 bases line up with TRBD1. The sample comprised CD8+ T cells from PBMCs. CDR3 in DNA: TGTGCCAGCAGTTCCCTACAGGGGGGCCAGTACTTC. Translated: CASSSLQGGQYF.